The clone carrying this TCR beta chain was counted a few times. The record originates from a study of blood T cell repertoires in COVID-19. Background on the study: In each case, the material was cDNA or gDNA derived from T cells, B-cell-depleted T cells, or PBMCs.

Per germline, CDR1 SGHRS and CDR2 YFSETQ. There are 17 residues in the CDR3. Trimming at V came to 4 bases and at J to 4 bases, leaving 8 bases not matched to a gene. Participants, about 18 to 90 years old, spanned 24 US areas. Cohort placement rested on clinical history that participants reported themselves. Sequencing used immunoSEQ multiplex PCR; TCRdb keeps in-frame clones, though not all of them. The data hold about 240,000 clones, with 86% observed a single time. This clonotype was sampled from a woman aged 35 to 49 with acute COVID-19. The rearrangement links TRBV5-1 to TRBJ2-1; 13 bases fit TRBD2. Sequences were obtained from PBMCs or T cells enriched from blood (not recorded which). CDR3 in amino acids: CASSIGTSGIVYNEQFF. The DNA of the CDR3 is TGCGCCAGCAGCATAGGGACTAGCGGGATCGTTTACAATGAGCAGTTCTTC.